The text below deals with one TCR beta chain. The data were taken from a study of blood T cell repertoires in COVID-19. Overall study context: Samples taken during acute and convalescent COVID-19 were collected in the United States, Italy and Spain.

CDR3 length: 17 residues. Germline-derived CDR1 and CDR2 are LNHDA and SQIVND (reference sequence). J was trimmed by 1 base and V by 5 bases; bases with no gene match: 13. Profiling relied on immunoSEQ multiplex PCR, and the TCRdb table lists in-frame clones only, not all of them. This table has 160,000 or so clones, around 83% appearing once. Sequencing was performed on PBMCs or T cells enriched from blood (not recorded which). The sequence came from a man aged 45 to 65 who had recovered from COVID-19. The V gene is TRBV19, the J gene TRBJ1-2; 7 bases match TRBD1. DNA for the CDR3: TGTGCCAGTAGTTCCCTGAGGACAGGAAAAAATAACTATGGCTACACCTTC. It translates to CASSSLRTGKNNYGYTF. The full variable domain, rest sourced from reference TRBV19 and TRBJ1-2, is DGGITQSPKYLFRKEGQNVTLSCEQNLNHDAMYWYRQDPGQGLRLIYYSQIVNDFQKGDIAEGYSVSREKKESFPLTVTSAQKNPTAFYLCASSSLRTGKNNYGYTFGSGTRLTVV.